These 12 T cell receptor beta chains share one sample of origin, sequenced in a study of blood T cell repertoires in COVID-19. Sequencing was performed with immunoSEQ multiplex PCR; in TCRdb, only in-frame clones are kept and a portion is missing. The sample consists of some 50,000 clones, less than 95% of them appearing once. The sequenced sample was peripheral blood. The receptors come from a man in his 70s with active COVID-19.

V usage is TRBV5-1 and J usage is TRBJ1-1; 8 positions agree with TRBD1. The junction had 30 bases not matched to a gene; V was cut back by 0 bases and J by 11 bases. Per germline, CDR1 SGHRS and CDR2 YFSETQ. The CDR3 consists of 21 residues. The CDR3 sequence: CASSLAMKGNSNQGAGNVAFF. In DNA, the CDR3 is TGCGCCAGCAGCTTGGCAATGAAGGGGAATTCGAACCAGGGGGCAGGGAATGTTGCTTTCTTT. The full variable domain, in which reference TRBV5-1 and TRBJ1-1 provide the parts outside the CDR3, is KAGVTQTPRYLIKTRGQQVTLSCSPISGHRSVSWYQQTPGQGLQFLFEYFSETQRNKGNFPGRFSGRQFSNSRSEMNVSTLELGDSALYLCASSLAMKGNSNQGAGNVAFFGQGTRLTVV.

The chain couples TRBV5-4 to TRBJ1-2; D is uncertain. Germline values: CDR1 SGHNT, CDR2 YYREEE (reference sequence). Trimming cost V 0 bases and J 2 bases, with 5 bases left between them. This CDR3 is built from 13 residues. The CDR3 region is CASSLVGNYGYTF. CDR3 DNA: TGTGCCAGCAGCTTGGTTGGCAACTATGGCTACACCTTC.

The chain has TRBV2 and TRBJ2-5; TRBD2 might be the D (5 bases). The germline V gene has CDR1 SNHLY and CDR2 FYNNEI. The CDR3 loop spans 14 amino acids. The ends were cut back, 6 bases at V and 4 bases at J, with 15 bases in the middle. The CDR3 reads CASSVVGVTETQYF. Written as DNA, the CDR3 is TGTGCCAGCAGCGTGGTCGGGGTGACAGAGACCCAGTACTTC. The complete variable domain, with remaining parts taken from reference TRBV2 and TRBJ2-5, reads EPEVTQTPSHQVTQMGQEVILRCVPISNHLYFYWYRQILGQKVEFLVSFYNNEISEKSEIFDDQFSVERPDGSNFTLKIRSTKLEDSAMYFCASSVVGVTETQYFGPGTRLLVL.

The genes are TRBV2 and TRBJ2-1, with 7 bases aligning to TRBD2. The V segment lost 4 bases and the J segment 3 bases; nucleotides outside the gene matches: 0. CDR1 is SNHLY and CDR2 is FYNNEI in the germline V gene. CDR3 length: 13 amino acids. DNA of the CDR3: TGTGCCAGCAGTGCTAGCGGCTACAATGAGCAGTTCTTC. This gives the protein CASSASGYNEQFF.

The V and J genes are TRBV19 and TRBJ2-4; 7 bases line up with TRBD2. After removal of 3 bases from V and 1 base from J, the junction contained 6 bases not matched to a gene. CDR1 is LNHDA and CDR2 is SQIVND in the germline V gene (reference sequence). The CDR3 is 16 amino acids. CDR3 coding DNA: TGTGCCAGTAGTATCAGCGGGAAACGGGCCAAAAACATTCAGTACTTC. Translated, it gives CASSISGKRAKNIQYF. Full variable domain (outside the CDR3, taken from reference TRBV19 and TRBJ2-4): DGGITQSPKYLFRKEGQNVTLSCEQNLNHDAMYWYRQDPGQGLRLIYYSQIVNDFQKGDIAEGYSVSREKKESFPLTVTSAQKNPTAFYLCASSISGKRAKNIQYFGAGTRLSVL.

This rearrangement joins TRBV10-3 to TRBJ1-2; D unresolved. Germline V lookup: CDR1 ENHRY, CDR2 SYGVKD. The CDR3 runs 12 residues. The V and J ends lost 3 bases and 5 bases respectively, with 7 bases between them. CDR3 region: CAISDRDYGYTF. DNA of the CDR3: TGTGCCATCAGTGATCGAGATTATGGCTACACCTTC.

The chain joins TRBV6-4 to TRBJ2-2; D is possibly TRBD1 (5 bases). The CDR3 has 13 amino acids. The germline CDR1 and CDR2 sequences are MRHNA and SNTAGT. V was cut by 6 bases and J by 6 bases, with 11 bases left in between. The CDR3, as DNA: TGTGCCAGCAGACTACAGGCTCCCGGGGAGCTGTTTTTT. Residues: CASRLQAPGELFF.

The chain employs TRBV5-5 and TRBJ2-1; 12 bases map to TRBD2. The CDR3 has 17 residues. The V gene's germline CDR1 is SGHKS and CDR2 YYEKEE (reference sequence). V was pared by 4 bases and J by 0 bases, with 5 bases of the junction left unmatched. The CDR3 spells CASSRLAGDSSYNEQFF. The CDR3 bases are TGTGCCAGCAGCCGACTAGCGGGGGATAGCTCCTACAATGAGCAGTTCTTC.

This sequence joins TRBV29-1 and TRBJ2-2; D uncertain. The germline CDR1 and CDR2 sequences are SQVTM and ANQGSEA. Trimming removed 7 bases from V and 3 bases from J, with 6 bases in between. The CDR3 loop spans 11 amino acids. The CDR3 region is CSAVYTGELFF. CDR3 nucleotides: TGCAGCGCCGTATACACCGGGGAGCTGTTTTTT.

The rearrangement uses TRBV6-6 and TRBJ1-4, with D possibly being TRBD1 (5 bases). V was cut by 2 bases and J by 12 bases, with 10 bases left in between. Germline assignment: CDR1 MNHNY and CDR2 SVGAGI (reference sequence). This CDR3 is built from 12 residues. This CDR3 reads CASSYPGAELFF. For the CDR3, the DNA is TGTGCCAGCAGTTACCCTGGGGCCGAACTGTTTTTT.

This clone is a singleton in its sample. The rearrangement joins TRBV20-1 to TRBJ1-5, with no clear D. V was cut by 1 base and J by 9 bases, with 7 bases left in between. This CDR3 is 11 amino acids long. CDR1 and CDR2 (germline): DFQATT, SNEGSKA (reference sequence). The CDR3 sequence is CSARGEGPQHF. CDR3 sequence (DNA): TGCAGTGCTAGAGGGGAGGGGCCCCAGCATTTT.

The chain is built from TRBV2 and TRBJ1-5, with a tentative D call TRBD1 (6 bases). The CDR3 extends over 15 amino acids. Trimming took off 6 bases at V and 2 bases at J, with 14 bases between the two ends. Per the germline V gene, CDR1 is SNHLY and CDR2 is FYNNEI. CDR3 region: CASSPDPGGNQPQHF. CDR3 DNA: TGTGCCAGCAGCCCAGACCCAGGGGGCAATCAGCCCCAGCATTTT.